This T cell receptor (beta chain) was retrieved from a study of PD-L1 blockade in urothelial cancer. Study-wide background: Between 0 and 3 prior chemotherapy regimens had been given to patients.

Germline V CDR1 and CDR2: MDHEN, SYDVKM. V was cut by 6 bases and J by 1 base, with 18 bases left in between. This CDR3 comprises 16 residues. Generated by immunoSEQ multiplex PCR, the TCRdb table keeps only in-frame clones and is missing some. Among about 49,000 clones listed, around nine tenths were seen once. This clone appeared once. Sequences were derived from PBMCs, sampled around atezolizumab (anti-PD-L1) treatment. This chain links TRBV28 with TRBJ1-2; unclear D gene. This clonotype originated in a man aged 55 to 70 with urothelial cancer. This CDR3 is CASSSPVLDFNYGYTF. The CDR3 coding sequence is TGTGCCAGCAGCTCCCCCGTCCTGGACTTTAACTATGGCTACACCTTC.